The present TCR beta chain was sequenced within a study of blood T cell repertoires in COVID-19. About the study: T cells, B-cell-depleted T cells, or PBMCs supplied cDNA or gDNA.

In the original workflow: Reference gene primer amplification in the assay estimated nucleated cell counts. Method: immunoSEQ multiplex PCR; TCRdb's copy keeps in-frame clones and lacks some. V, J and clone size are those of that table, while D and trimming were read from the DNA. The repertoire has about 53,000 clones, 80% to 90% of them found once; the top ten carry under 4.5%. The germline CDR1 and CDR2 sequences are MNHEY and SMNVEV (reference sequence). This CDR3 has 15 amino acids. V lost 8 bases to trimming and J lost 5 bases; unmatched junction nucleotides: 10. The sequencing input was peripheral blood. The TCR comes from a middle-aged man with acute or convalescent COVID-19. The chain has TRBV27 and TRBJ1-4; 8 nucleotides align to TRBD1. The CDR3 reads CASGSPGGWNEKLFF. The CDR3 nucleotides are TGTGCCAGCGGATCCCCAGGGGGCTGGAATGAAAAACTGTTTTTT.